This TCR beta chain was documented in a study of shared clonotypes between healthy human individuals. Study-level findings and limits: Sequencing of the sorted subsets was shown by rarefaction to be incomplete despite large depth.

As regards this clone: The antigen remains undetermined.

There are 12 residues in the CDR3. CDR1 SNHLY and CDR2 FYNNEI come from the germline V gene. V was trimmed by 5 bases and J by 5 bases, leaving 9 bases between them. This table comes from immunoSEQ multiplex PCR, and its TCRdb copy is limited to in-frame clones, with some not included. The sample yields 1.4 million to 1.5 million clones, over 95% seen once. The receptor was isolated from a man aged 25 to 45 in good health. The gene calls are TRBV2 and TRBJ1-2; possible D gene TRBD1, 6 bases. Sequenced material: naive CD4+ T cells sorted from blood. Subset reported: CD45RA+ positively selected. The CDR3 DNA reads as TGTGCCAGCAGTCTAGGACAGTATGGCTACACCTTC. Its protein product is CASSLGQYGYTF. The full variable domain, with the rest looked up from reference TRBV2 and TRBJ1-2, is EPEVTQTPSHQVTQMGQEVILRCVPISNHLYFYWYRQILGQKVEFLVSFYNNEISEKSEIFDDQFSVERPDGSNFTLKIRSTKLEDSAMYFCASSLGQYGYTFGSGTRLTVV.